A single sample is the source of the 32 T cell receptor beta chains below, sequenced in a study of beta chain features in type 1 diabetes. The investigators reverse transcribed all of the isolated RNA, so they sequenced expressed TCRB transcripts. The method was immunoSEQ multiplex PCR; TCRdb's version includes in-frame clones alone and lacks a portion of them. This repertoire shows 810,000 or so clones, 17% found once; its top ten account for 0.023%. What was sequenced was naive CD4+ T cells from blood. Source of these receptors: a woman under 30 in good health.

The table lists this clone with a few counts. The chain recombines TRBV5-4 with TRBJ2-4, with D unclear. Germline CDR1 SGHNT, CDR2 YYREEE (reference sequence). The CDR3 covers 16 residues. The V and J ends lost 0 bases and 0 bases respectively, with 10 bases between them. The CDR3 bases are TGTGCCAGCAGCTTGGGATCTTCACTAGCCAAAAACATTCAGTACTTC. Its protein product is CASSLGSSLAKNIQYF.

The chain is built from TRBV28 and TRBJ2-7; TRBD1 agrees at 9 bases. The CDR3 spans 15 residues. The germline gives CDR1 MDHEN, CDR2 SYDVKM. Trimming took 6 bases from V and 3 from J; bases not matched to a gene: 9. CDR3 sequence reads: CASRPNPGQGYEQYF. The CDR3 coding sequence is TGTGCCAGCAGACCAAATCCGGGACAGGGCTACGAGCAGTACTTC.

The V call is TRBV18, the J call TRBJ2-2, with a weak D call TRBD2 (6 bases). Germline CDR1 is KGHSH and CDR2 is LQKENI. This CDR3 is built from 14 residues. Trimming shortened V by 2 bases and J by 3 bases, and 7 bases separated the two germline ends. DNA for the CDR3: TGTGCCAGCTCACCAGGGGAGGACACCGGGGAGCTGTTTTTT. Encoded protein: CASSPGEDTGELFF.

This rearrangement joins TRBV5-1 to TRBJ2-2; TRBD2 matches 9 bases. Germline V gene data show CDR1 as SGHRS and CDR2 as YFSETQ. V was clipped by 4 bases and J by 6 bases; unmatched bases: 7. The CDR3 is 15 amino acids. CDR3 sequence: CASSKIAGEAGELFF. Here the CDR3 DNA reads TGCGCCAGCAGCAAAATAGCGGGAGAGGCCGGGGAGCTGTTTTTT.

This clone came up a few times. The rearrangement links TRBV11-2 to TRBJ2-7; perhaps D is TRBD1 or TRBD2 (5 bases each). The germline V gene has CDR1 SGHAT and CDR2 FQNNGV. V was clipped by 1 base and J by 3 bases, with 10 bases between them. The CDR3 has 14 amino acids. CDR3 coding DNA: TGTGCCAGCAGCTTAGTAGGGGACGGCTACGAGCAGTACTTC. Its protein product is CASSLVGDGYEQYF.

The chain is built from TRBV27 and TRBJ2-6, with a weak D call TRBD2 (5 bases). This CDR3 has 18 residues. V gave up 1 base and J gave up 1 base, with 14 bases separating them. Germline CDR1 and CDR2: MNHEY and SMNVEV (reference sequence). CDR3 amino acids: CASSLWSYEGSGANVLTF. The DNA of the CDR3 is TGTGCCAGCAGTTTATGGAGTTACGAGGGATCTGGGGCCAACGTCCTGACTTTC.

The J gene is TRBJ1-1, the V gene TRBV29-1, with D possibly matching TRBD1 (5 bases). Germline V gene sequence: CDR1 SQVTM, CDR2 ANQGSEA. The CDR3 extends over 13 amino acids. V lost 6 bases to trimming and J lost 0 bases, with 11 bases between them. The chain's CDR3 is CSVRTHLNTEAFF. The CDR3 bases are TGCAGCGTCCGGACACACCTGAACACTGAAGCTTTCTTT.

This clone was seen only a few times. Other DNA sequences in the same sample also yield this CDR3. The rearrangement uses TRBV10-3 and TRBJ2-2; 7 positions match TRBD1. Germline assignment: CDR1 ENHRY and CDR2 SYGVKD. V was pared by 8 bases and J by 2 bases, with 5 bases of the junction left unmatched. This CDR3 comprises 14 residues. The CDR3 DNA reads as TGTGCCATCTCCGGGACAGCTAACACCGGGGAGCTGTTTTTT. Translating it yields CAISGTANTGELFF.

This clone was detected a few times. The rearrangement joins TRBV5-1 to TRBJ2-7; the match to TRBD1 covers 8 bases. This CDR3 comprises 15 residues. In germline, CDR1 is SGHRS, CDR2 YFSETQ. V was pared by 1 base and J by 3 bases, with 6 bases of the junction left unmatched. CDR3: CASSLFPGQGYEQYF. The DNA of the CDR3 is TGCGCCAGCAGCTTGTTTCCTGGACAGGGCTACGAGCAGTACTTC.

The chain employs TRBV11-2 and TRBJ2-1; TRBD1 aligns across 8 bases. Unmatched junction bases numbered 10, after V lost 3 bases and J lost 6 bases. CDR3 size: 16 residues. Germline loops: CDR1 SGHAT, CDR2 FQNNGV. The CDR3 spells CASSFLLRDRTNEQFF. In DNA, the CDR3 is TGTGCCAGCAGCTTCCTCCTCCGGGACAGGACCAATGAGCAGTTCTTC.

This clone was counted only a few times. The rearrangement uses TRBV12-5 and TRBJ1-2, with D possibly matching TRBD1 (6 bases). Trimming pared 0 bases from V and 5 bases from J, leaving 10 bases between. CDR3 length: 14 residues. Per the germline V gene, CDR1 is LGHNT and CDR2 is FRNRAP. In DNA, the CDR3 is TGTGCTAGTGGTTTGGTACCAGGGGATTATGGCTACACCTTC. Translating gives CASGLVPGDYGYTF.

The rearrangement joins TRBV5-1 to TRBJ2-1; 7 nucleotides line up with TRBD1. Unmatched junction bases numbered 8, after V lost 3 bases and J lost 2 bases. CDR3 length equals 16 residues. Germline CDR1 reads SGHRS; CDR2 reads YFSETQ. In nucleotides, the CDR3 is TGCGCCAGCAGCTATAACTCCGGGACAGCCTACAATGAGCAGTTCTTC. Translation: CASSYNSGTAYNEQFF.

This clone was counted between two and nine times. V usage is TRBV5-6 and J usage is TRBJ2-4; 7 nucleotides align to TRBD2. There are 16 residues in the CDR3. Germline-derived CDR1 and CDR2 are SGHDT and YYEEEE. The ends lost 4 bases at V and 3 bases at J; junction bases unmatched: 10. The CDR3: CASSPGGRSVKNIQYF. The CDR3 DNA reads TGTGCCAGCAGCCCCGGCGGGAGATCTGTCAAAAACATTCAGTACTTC.

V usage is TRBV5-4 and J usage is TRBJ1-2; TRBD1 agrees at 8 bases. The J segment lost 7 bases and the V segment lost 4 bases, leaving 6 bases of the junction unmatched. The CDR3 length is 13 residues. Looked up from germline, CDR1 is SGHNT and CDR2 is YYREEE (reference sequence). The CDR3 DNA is TGTGCCAGCAGCCGACAGGGGAGAATTGGCTACACCTTC. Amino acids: CASSRQGRIGYTF.

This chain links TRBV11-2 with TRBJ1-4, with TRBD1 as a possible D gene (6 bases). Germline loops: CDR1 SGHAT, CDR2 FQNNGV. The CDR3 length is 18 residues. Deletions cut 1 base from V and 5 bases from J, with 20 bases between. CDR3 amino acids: CASSLGSVGGNGNEKLFF. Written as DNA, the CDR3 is TGTGCCAGCAGCTTAGGGTCTGTCGGGGGCAATGGAAATGAAAAACTGTTTTTT.

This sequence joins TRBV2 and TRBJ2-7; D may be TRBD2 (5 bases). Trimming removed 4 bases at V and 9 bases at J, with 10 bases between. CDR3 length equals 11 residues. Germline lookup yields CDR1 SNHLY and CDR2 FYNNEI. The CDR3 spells CASSAGSVQYF. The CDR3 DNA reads TGTGCCAGCAGTGCGGGGTCCGTGCAGTACTTC. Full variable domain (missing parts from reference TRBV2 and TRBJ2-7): EPEVTQTPSHQVTQMGQEVILRCVPISNHLYFYWYRQILGQKVEFLVSFYNNEISEKSEIFDDQFSVERPDGSNFTLKIRSTKLEDSAMYFCASSAGSVQYFGPGTRLTVT.

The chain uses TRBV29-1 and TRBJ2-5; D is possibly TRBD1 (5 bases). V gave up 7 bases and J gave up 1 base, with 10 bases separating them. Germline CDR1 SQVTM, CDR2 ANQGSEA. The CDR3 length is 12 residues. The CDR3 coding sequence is TGCAGCGCGCGACAGAGCCAAGAGACCCAGTACTTC. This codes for CSARQSQETQYF.

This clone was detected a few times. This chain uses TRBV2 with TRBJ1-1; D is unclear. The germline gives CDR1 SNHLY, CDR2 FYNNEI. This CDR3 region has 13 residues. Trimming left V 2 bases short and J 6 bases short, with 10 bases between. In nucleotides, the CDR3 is TGTGCCAGCAGTGAAAGCCAGTTCTCTGAAGCTTTCTTT. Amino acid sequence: CASSESQFSEAFF.

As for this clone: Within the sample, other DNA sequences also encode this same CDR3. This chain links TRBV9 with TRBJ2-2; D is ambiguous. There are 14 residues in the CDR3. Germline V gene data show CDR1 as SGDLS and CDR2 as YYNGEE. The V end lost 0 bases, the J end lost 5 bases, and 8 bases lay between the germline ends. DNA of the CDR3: TGTGCCAGCAGCGTAGATCCCGGAACCGGGGAGCTGTTTTTT. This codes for CASSVDPGTGELFF.

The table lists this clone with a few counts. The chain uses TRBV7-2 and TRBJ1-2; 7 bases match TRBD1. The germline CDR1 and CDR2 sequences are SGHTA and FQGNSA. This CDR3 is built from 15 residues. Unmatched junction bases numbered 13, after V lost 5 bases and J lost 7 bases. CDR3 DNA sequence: TGTGCCAGCAGCCCGGATGGTGGCAGGGGGTCTGGCTACACCTTC. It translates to CASSPDGGRGSGYTF.

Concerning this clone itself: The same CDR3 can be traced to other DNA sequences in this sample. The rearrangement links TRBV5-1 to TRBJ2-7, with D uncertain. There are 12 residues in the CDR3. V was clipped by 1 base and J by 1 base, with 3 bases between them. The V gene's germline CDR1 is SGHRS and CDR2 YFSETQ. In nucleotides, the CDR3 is TGCGCCAGCAGCTTGCCTTCCTACGAGCAGTACTTC. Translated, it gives CASSLPSYEQYF. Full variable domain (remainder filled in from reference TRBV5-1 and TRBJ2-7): KAGVTQTPRYLIKTRGQQVTLSCSPISGHRSVSWYQQTPGQGLQFLFEYFSETQRNKGNFPGRFSGRQFSNSRSEMNVSTLELGDSALYLCASSLPSYEQYFGPGTRLTVT.

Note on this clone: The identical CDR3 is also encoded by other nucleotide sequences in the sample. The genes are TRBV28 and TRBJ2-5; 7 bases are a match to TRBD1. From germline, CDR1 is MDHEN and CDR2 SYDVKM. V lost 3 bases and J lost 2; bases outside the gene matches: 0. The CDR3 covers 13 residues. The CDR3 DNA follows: TGTGCCAGCAGTTTGGGACAGCAAGAGACCCAGTACTTC. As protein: CASSLGQQETQYF.

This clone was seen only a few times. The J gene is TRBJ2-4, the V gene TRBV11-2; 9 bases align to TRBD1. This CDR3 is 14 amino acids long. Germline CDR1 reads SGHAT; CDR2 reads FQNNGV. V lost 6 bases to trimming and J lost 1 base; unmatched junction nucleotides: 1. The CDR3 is CASRQGAAKNIQYF. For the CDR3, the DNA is TGTGCCAGCAGACAGGGGGCCGCCAAAAACATTCAGTACTTC. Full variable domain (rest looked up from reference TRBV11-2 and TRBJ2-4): EAGVAQSPRYKIIEKRQSVAFWCNPISGHATLYWYQQILGQGPKLLIQFQNNGVVDDSQLPKDRFSAERLKGVDSTLKIQPAKLEDSAVYLCASRQGAAKNIQYFGAGTRLSVL.

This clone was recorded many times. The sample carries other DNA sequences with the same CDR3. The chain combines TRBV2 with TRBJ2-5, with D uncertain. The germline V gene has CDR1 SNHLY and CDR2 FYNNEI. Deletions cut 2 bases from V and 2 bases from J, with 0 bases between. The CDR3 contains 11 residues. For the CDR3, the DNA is TGTGCCAGCAGTGAACAAGAGACCCAGTACTTC. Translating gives CASSEQETQYF.

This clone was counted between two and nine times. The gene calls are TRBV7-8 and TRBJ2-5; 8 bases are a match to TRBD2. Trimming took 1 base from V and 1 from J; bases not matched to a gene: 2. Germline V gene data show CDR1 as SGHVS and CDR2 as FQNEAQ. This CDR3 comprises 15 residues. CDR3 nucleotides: TGTGCCAGCAGCTTAGTAGGGACTAGCCAAGAGACCCAGTACTTC. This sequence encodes CASSLVGTSQETQYF.

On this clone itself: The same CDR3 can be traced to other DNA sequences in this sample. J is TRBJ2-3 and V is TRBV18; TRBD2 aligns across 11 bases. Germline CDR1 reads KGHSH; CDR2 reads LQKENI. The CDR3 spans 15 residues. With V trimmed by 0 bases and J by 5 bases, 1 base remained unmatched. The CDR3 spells CASSPPGLAGDTQYF. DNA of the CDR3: TGTGCCAGCTCACCACCTGGACTAGCGGGAGATACGCAGTATTTT.

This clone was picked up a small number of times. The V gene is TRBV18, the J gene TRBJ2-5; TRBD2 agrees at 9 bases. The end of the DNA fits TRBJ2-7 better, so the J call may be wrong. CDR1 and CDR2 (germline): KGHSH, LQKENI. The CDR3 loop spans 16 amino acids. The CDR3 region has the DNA TGTGCCAGCTCACGCTTCTTAGGCGGGAGGGCCTACGAGCAGTACTTC. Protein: CASSRFLGGRAYEQYF.

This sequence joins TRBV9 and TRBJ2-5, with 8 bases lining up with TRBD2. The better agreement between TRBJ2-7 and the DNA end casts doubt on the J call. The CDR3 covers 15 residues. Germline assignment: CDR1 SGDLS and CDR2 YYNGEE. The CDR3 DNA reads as TGTGCCAGCAGTTACCCGGTAGCGGGATCCTACGAGCAGTACTTC. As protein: CASSYPVAGSYEQYF.

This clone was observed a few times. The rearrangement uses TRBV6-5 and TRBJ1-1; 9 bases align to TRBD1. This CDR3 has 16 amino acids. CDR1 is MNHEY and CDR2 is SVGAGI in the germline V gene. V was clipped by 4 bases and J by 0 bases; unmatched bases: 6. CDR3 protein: CASSSGQGPMNTEAFF. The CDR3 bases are TGTGCCAGCAGTTCAGGACAGGGGCCTATGAACACTGAAGCTTTCTTT.

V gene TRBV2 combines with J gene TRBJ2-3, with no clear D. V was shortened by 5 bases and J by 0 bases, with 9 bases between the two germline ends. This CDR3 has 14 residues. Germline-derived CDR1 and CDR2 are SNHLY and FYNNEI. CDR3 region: CASSLRGSTDTQYF. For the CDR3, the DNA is TGTGCCAGCAGTCTGAGAGGTAGCACAGATACGCAGTATTTT. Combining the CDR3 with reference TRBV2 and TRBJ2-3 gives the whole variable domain EPEVTQTPSHQVTQMGQEVILRCVPISNHLYFYWYRQILGQKVEFLVSFYNNEISEKSEIFDDQFSVERPDGSNFTLKIRSTKLEDSAMYFCASSLRGSTDTQYFGPGTRLTVL.

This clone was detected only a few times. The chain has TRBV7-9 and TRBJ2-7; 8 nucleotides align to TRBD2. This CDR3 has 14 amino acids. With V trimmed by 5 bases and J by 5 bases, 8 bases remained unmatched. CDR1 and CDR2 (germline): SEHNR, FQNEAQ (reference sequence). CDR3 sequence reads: CASSHGTRDDEQYF. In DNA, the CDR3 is TGTGCCAGCAGCCACGGGACTAGGGACGACGAGCAGTACTTC. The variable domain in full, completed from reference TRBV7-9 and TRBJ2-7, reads DTGVSQNPRHKITKRGQNVTFRCDPISEHNRLYWYRQTLGQGPEFLTYFQNEAQLEKSRLLSDRFSAERPKGSFSTLEIQRTEQGDSAMYLCASSHGTRDDEQYFGPGTRLTVT.

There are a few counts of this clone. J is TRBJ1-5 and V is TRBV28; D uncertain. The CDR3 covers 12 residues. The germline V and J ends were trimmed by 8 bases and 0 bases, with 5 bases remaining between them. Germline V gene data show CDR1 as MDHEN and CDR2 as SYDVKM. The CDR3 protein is CASGVSNQPQHF. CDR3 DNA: TGTGCCAGCGGAGTTAGCAATCAGCCCCAGCATTTT.